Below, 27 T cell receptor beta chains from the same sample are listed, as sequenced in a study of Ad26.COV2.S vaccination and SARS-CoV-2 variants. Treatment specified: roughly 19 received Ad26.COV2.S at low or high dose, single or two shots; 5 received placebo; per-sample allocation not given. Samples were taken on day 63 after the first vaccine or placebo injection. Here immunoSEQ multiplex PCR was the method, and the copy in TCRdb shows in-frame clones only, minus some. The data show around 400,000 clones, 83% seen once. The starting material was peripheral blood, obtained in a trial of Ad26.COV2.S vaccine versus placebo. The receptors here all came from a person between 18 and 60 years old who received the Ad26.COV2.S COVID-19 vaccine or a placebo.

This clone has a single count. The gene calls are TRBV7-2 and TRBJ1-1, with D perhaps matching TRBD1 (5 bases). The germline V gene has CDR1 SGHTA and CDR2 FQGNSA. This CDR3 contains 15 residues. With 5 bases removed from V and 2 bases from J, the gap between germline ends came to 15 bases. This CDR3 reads CASSGRIRVNTEAFF. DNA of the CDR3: TGTGCCAGCAGCGGGAGAATCAGGGTTAACACTGAAGCTTTCTTT.

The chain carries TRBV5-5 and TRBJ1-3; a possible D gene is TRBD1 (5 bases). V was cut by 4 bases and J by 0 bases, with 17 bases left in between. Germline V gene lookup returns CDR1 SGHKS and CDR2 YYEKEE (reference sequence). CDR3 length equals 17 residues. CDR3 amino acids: CASSIHPVGGSGNTIYF. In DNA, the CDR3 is TGTGCCAGCAGCATTCATCCGGTGGGGGGCTCTGGAAACACCATATATTTT.

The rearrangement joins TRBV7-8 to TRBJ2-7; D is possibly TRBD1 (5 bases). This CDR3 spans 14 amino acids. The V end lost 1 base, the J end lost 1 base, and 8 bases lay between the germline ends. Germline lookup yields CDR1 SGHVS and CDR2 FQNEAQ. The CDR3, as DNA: TGTGCCAGCAGCTTAGTTGCAGGGTCCTACGAGCAGTACTTC. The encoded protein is CASSLVAGSYEQYF. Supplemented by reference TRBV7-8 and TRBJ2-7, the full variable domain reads GAGVSQSPRYKVAKRGQDVALRCDPISGHVSLFWYQQALGQGPEFLTYFQNEAQLDKSGLPSDRFFAERPEGSVSTLKIQRTQQEDSAVYLCASSLVAGSYEQYFGPGTRLTVT.

The CDR3 region is CASSTLNDLNNGYTF. As DNA, the CDR3 is TGTGCCAGCTCAACTCTAAACGACCTGAATAATGGCTACACCTTC. The chain employs TRBV18 and TRBJ1-2; no definite D call. V lost 5 bases and J 6 bases, leaving 19 bases between the germline ends. CDR1 KGHSH and CDR2 LQKENI come from the germline V gene. The length of the CDR3 is 15 residues.

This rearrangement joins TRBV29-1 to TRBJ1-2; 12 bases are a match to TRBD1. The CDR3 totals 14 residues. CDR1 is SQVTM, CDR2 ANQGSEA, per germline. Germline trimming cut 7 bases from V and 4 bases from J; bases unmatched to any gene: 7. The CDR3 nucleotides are TGCAGCGCCCTCGGGGGACAGGGGGCCTATGGCTACACCTTC. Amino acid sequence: CSALGGQGAYGYTF. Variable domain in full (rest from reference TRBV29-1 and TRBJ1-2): SAVISQKPSRDICQRGTSLTIQCQVDSQVTMMFWYRQQPGQSLTLIATANQGSEATYESGFVIDKFPISRPNLTFSTLTVSNMSPEDSSIYLCSALGGQGAYGYTFGSGTRLTVV.

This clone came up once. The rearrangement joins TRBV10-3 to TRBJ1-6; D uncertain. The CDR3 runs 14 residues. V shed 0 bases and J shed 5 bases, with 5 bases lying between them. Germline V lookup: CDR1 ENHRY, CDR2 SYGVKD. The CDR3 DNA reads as TGTGCCATCAGTGAGTCTTGGAATAATTCACCCCTCCACTTT. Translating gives CAISESWNNSPLHF.

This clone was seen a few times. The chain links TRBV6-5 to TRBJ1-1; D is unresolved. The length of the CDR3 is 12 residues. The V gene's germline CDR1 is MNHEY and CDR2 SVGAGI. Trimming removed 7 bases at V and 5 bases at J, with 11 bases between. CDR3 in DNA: TGTGCCAGCACCCTCGTGGGTACTGAAGCTTTCTTT. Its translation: CASTLVGTEAFF.

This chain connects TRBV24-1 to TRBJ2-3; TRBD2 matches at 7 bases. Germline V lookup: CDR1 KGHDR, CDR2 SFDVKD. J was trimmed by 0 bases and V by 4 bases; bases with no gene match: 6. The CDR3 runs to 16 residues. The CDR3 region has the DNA TGTGCCACCAGTGACCCTAGCGGACCTAGCACAGATACGCAGTATTTT. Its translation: CATSDPSGPSTDTQYF.

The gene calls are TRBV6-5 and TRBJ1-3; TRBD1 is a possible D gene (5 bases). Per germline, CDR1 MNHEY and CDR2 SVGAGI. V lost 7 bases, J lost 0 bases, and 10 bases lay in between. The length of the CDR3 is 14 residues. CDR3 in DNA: TGTGCCAGCAAGCCAGGGCCCTCTGGAAACACCATATATTTT. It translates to CASKPGPSGNTIYF.

The CDR3 nucleotides read TGTGCCAGTAGCCCCGAAGGTAGGACCGGGGAGCTGTTTTTT. Its translation is CASSPEGRTGELFF. The chain links TRBV19 to TRBJ2-2; unclear D gene. The CDR3 extends over 14 amino acids. Germline V gene data show CDR1 as LNHDA and CDR2 as SQIVND (reference sequence). Between the trimmed V and J ends, which lost 6 bases and 5 bases, there was a span of 13 bases.

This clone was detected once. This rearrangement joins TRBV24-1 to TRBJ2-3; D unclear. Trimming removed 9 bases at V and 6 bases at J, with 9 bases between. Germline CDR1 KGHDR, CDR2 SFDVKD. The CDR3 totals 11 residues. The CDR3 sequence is CATGIRDTQYF. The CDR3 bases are TGTGCCACCGGGATTAGGGATACGCAGTATTTT.

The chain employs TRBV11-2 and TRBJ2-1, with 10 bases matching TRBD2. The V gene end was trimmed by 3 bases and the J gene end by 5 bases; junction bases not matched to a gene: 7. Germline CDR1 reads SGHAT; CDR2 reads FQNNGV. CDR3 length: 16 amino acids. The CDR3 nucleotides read TGTGCCAGCAGCTTCCAGCGGGGGGGCACGAACAATGAGCAGTTCTTC. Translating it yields CASSFQRGGTNNEQFF.

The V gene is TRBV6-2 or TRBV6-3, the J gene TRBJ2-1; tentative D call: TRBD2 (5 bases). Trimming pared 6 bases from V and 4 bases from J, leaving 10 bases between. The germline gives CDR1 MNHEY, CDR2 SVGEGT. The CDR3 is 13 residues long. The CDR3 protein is CASSSDFYNEQFF. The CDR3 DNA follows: TGTGCCAGCAGCTCGGACTTTTACAATGAGCAGTTCTTC.

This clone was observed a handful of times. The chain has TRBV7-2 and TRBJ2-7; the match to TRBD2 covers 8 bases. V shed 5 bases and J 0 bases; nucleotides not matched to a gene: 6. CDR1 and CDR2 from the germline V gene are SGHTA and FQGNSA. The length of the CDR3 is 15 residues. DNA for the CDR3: TGTGCCAGCAGCCCGGTAGCGGGGAGCTCCTACGAGCAGTACTTC. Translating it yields CASSPVAGSSYEQYF.

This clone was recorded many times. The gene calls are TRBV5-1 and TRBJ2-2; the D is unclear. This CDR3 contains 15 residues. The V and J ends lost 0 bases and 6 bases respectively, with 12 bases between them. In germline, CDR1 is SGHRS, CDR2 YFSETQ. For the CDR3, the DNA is TGCGCCAGCAGCTTGGATTACATGGAAGCCGGGGAGCTGTTTTTT. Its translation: CASSLDYMEAGELFF.

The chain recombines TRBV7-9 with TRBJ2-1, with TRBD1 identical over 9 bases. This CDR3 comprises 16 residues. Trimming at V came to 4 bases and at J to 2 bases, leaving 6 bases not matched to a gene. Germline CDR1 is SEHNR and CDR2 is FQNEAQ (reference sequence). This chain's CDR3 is CASSSTGTGTYNEQFF. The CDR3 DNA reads TGTGCCAGCAGCTCCACCGGGACAGGGACCTACAATGAGCAGTTCTTC.

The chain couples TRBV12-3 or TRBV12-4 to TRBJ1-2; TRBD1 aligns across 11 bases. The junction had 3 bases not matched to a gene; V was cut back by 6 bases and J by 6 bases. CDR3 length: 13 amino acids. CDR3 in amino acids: CASRWTGGNGYTF. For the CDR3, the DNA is TGTGCCAGCAGATGGACAGGGGGCAATGGCTACACCTTC.

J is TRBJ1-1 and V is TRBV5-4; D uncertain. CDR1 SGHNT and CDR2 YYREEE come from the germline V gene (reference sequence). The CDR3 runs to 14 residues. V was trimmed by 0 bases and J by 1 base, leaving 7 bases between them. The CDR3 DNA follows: TGTGCCAGCAGCTTGGACAGCGGGAACACTGAAGCTTTCTTT. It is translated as CASSLDSGNTEAFF.

CDR3 sequence reads: CASSLGSTDTQYF. The CDR3 DNA is TGTGCCAGCAGCTTGGGGAGCACAGATACGCAGTATTTT. This chain uses TRBV5-6 with TRBJ2-3, with D hard to call. The germline CDR1 and CDR2 sequences are SGHDT and YYEEEE. The CDR3 runs to 13 residues. V shed 0 bases and J shed 0 bases, with 2 bases lying between them.

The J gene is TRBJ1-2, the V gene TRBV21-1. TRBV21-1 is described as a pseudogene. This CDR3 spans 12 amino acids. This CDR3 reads CASSKSGYGYTF. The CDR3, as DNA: TGTGCCAGCAGCAAAAGCGGCTATGGCTACACCTTC.

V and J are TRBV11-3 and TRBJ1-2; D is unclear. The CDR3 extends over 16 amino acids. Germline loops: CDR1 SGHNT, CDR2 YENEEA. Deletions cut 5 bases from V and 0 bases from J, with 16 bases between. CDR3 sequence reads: CASSRLGAGTNYGYTF. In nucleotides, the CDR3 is TGTGCCAGCAGCCGGCTAGGAGCGGGCACTAACTATGGCTACACCTTC. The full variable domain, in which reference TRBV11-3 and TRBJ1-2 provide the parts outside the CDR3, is EAGVVQSPRYKIIEKKQPVAFWCNPISGHNTLYWYLQNLGQGPELLIRYENEEAVDDSQLPKDRFSAERLKGVDSTLKIQPAELGDSAVYLCASSRLGAGTNYGYTFGSGTRLTVV.

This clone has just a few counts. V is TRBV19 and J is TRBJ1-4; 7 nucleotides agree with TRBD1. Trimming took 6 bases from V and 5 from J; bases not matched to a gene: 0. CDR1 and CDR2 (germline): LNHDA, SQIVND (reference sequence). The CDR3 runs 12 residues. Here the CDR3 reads CASRGQNEKLFF. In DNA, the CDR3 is TGTGCCAGTAGGGGACAGAATGAAAAACTGTTTTTT.

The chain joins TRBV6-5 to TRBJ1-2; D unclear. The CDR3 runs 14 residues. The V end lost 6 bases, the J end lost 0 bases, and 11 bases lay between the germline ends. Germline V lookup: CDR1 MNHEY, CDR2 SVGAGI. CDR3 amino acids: CASRYQATNYGYTF. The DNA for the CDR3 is TGTGCCAGCAGGTACCAGGCGACTAACTATGGCTACACCTTC.

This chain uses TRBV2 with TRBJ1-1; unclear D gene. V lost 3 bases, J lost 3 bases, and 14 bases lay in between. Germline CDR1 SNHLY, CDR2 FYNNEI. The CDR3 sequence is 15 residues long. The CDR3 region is CASSDGPPLDTEAFF. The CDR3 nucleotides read TGTGCCAGCAGTGACGGGCCTCCTCTGGACACTGAAGCTTTCTTT.

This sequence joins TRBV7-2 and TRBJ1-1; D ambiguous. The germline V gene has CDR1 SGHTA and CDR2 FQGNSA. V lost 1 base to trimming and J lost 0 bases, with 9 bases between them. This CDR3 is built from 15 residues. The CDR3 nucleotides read TGTGCCAGCAGCTTAGGCACCCAGATGAACACTGAAGCTTTCTTT. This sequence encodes CASSLGTQMNTEAFF.

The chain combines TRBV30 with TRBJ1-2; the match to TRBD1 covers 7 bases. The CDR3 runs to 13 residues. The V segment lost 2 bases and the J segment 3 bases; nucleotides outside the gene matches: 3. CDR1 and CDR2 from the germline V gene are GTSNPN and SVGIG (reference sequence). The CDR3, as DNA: TGTGCCTGGAGTACACAGGGGCACTATGGCTACACCTTC. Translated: CAWSTQGHYGYTF.

In nucleotides, the CDR3 is TGTGCCAGCCCCGGTCGGACAGGGTTTGACGAGCAGTACTTC. Encoded protein: CASPGRTGFDEQYF. The rearrangement joins TRBV6-5 to TRBJ2-7, with 8 bases lining up with TRBD1. V shed 8 bases and J 5 bases; nucleotides not matched to a gene: 11. The CDR3 totals 14 residues. Germline assignment: CDR1 MNHEY and CDR2 SVGAGI.